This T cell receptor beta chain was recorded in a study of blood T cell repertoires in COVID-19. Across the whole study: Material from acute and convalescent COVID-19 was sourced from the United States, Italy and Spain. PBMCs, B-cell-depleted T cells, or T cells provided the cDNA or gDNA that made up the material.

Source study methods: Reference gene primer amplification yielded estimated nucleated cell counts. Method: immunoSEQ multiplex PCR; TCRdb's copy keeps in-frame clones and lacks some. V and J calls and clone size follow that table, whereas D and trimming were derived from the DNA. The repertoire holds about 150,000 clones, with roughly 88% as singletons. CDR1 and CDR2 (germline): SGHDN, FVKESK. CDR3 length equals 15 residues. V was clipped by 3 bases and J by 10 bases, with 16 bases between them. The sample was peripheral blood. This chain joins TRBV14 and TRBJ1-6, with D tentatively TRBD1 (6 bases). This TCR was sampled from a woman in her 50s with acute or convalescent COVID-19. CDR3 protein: CASSQGRGSGSPLHF. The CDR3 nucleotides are TGTGCCAGCAGCCAGGGCAGGGGTAGTGGATCACCCCTCCACTTT.